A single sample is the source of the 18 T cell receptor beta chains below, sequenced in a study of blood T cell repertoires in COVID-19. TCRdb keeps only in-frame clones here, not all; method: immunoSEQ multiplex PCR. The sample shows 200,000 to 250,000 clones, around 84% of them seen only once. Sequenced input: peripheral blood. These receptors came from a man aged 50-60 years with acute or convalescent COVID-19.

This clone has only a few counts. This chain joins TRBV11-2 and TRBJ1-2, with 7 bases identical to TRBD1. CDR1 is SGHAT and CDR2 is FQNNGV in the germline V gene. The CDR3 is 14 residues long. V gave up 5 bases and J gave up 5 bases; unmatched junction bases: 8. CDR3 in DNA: TGTGCCAGCAGCGTACGACAGGGATGGTATGGCTACACCTTC. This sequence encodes CASSVRQGWYGYTF.

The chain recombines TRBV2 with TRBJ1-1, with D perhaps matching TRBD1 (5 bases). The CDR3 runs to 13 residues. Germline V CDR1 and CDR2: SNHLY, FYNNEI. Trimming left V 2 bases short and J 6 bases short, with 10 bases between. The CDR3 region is CASSEHQGPEAFF. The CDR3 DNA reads TGTGCCAGCAGTGAACATCAGGGCCCTGAAGCTTTCTTT. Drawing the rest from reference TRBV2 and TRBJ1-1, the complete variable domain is EPEVTQTPSHQVTQMGQEVILRCVPISNHLYFYWYRQILGQKVEFLVSFYNNEISEKSEIFDDQFSVERPDGSNFTLKIRSTKLEDSAMYFCASSEHQGPEAFFGQGTRLTVV.

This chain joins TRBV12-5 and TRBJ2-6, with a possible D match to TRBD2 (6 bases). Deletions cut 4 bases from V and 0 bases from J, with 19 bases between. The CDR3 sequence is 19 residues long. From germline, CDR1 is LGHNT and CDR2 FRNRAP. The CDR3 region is CASGSGDMSYYSGANVLTF. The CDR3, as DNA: TGTGCTAGTGGTTCGGGGGATATGAGTTATTACTCTGGGGCCAACGTCCTGACTTTC.

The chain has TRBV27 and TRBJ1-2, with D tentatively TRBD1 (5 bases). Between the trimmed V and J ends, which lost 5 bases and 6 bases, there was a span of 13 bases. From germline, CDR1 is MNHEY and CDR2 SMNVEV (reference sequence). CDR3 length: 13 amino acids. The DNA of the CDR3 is TGTGCCAGCAGTCCCTGGGGAGGGGATGGCTACACCTTC. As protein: CASSPWGGDGYTF.

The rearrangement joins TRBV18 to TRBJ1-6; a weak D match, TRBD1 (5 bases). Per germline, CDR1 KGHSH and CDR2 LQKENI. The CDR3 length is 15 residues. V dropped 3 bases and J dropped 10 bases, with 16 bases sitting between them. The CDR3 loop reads CASSPLSRGDSPLHF. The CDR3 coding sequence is TGTGCCAGCTCACCCTTGAGCCGGGGGGACTCACCCCTCCACTTT.

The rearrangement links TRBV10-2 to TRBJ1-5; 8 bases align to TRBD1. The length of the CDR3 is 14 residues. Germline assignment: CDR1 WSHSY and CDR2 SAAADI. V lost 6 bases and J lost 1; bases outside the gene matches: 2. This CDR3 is CASRQGGSNQPQHF. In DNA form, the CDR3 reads TGCGCCAGCAGACAGGGGGGGAGCAATCAGCCCCAGCATTTT.

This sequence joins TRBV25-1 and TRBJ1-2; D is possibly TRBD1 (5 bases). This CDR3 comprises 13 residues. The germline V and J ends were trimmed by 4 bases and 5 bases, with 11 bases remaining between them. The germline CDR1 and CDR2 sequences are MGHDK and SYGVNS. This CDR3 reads CASSATEFYGYTF. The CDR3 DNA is TGTGCCAGCAGTGCGACAGAGTTTTATGGCTACACCTTC.

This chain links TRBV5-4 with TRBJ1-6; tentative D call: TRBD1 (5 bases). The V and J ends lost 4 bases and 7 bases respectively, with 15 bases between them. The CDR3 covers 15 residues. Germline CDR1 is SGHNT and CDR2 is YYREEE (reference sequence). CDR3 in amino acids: CASSRGGDANSPLHF. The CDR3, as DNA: TGTGCCAGCAGCCGGGGAGGGGACGCAAATTCACCCCTCCACTTT.

In DNA form, the CDR3 reads TGTGCCAGCACCGTGGGACAGACGGGGTCCAACGTCCTGACTTTC. Translation gives CASTVGQTGSNVLTF. This chain uses TRBV6-5 with TRBJ2-6, with 7 positions matching TRBD1. J was trimmed by 8 bases and V by 7 bases; bases with no gene match: 11. The CDR3 has 15 residues. Germline CDR1 is MNHEY and CDR2 is SVGAGI.

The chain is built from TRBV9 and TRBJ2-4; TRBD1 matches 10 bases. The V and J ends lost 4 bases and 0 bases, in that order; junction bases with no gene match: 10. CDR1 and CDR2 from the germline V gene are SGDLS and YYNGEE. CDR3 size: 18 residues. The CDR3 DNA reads TGTGCCAGCAGCCCTCGGGACAGGGGTTGGGAAGCCAAAAACATTCAGTACTTC. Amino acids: CASSPRDRGWEAKNIQYF.

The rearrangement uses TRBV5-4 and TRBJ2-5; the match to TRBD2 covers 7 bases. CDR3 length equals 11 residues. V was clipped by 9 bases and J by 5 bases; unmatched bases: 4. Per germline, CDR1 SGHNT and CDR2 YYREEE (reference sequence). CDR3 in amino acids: CATKTSETQYF. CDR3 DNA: TGTGCCACCAAGACTAGCGAGACCCAGTACTTC. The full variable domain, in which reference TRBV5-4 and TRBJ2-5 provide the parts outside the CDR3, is ETGVTQSPTHLIKTRGQQVTLRCSSQSGHNTVSWYQQALGQGPQFIFQYYREEENGRGNFPPRFSGLQFPNYSSELNVNALELDDSALYLCATKTSETQYFGPGTRLLVL.

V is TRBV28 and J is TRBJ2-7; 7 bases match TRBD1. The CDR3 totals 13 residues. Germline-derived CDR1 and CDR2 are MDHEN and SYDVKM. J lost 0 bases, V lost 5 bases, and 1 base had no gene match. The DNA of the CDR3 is TGTGCCAGCAGTCGACAGGGCTCCTACGAGCAGTACTTC. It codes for CASSRQGSYEQYF.

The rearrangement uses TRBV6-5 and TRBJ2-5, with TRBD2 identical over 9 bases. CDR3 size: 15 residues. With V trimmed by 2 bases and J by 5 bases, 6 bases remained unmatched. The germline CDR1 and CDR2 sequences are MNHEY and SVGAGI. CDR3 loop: CASSYAGGLGETQYF. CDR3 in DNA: TGTGCCAGCAGTTACGCGGGGGGGCTGGGGGAGACCCAGTACTTC.

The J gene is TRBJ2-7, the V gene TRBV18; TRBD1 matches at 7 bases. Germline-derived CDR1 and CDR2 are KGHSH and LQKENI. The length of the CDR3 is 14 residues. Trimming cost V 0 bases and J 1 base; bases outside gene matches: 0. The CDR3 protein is CASSPPTGSYEQYF. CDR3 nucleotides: TGTGCCAGCTCACCACCGACAGGGTCCTACGAGCAGTACTTC.

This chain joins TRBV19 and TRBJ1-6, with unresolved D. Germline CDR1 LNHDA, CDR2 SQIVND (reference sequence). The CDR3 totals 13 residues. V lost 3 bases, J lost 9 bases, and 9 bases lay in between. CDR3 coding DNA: TGTGCCAGTAGTATCCTTGGAGGTTCACCCCTCCACTTT. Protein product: CASSILGGSPLHF.

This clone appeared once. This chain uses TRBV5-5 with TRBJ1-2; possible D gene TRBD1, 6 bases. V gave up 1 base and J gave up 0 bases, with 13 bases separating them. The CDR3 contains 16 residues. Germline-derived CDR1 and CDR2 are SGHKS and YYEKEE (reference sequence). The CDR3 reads CASSLTGHGTNYGYTF. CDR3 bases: TGTGCCAGCAGCTTGACAGGGCATGGAACTAACTATGGCTACACCTTC.

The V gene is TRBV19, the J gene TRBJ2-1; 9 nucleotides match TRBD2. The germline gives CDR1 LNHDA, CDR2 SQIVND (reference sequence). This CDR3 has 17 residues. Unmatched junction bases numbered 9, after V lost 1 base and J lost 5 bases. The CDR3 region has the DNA TGTGCCAGTAGTATAGTCCTTAGCGGGGGCCCCGACAATGAGCAGTTCTTC. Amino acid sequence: CASSIVLSGGPDNEQFF.

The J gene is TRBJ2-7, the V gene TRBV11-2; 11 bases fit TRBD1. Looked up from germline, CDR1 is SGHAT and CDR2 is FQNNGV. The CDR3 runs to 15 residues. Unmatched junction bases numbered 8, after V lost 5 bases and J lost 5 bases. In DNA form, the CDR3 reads TGTGCCAGCAGCCTAGGCGCGGACAGGGGGCACGAGCAGTACTTC. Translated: CASSLGADRGHEQYF.